This T cell receptor beta chain comes out of a study of cytomegalovirus exposure and HLA in healthy donors. Looked up from germline, CDR1 is MGHRA and CDR2 is YSYEKL. This CDR3 comprises 13 residues. V was clipped by 7 bases and J by 4 bases, with 13 bases between them. A multiplex PCR was run with 60 Vbeta primers and 13 Jbeta primers. Sequencing used immunoSEQ multiplex PCR; TCRdb keeps in-frame clones, though not all of them. The repertoire holds approximately 100,000 clones, 75% to 85% seen once, with 2% in the top ten. This receptor was taken from a man younger than 35 in good health and CMV-seronegative. The material sequenced was PBMCs. The chain carries TRBV4-1 and TRBJ1-1; a weak D match, TRBD1 (5 bases). The CDR3 region has the DNA TGCGCCAGCAACCGGGGGGGTCTCACTGAAGCTTTCTTT. The encoded protein is CASNRGGLTEAFF.